This T cell receptor (beta chain) was sequenced in a study of shared clonotypes between healthy human individuals. TCRdb keeps only in-frame clones here, not all; method: immunoSEQ multiplex PCR. In the table there are a few hundred thousand clones, around 74% of which are singletons. V was clipped by 2 bases and J by 5 bases; unmatched bases: 4. CDR1 and CDR2 from the germline V gene are GTSNPN and SVGIG (reference sequence). The CDR3 consists of 13 residues. In its sample, this clone was seen a few times. The chain couples TRBV30 to TRBJ2-5, with 8 bases lining up with TRBD2. The sample consisted of memory CD4+ T cells sorted from blood. The subset denotes: CD45RA-negative fraction. This sequence originates from a man aged 25-45 years in good health. The CDR3, as DNA: TGTGCCTGGAGTTCGGGGGGGTCTGAGACCCAGTACTTC. This codes for CAWSSGGSETQYF.